The entry below gives a single T cell receptor beta chain sequence along with its context. The antigen remains unidentified. The source of the sample is a study of T cells expressing NK-cell markers. About the research overall: Sequencing covered eight donors, seven HCMV-seropositive and one seronegative. Study-wide results and caveats: Among several donors, these clonotypes also ranked first in the CD3+CD56-NKG2C+ fraction.

Beta-chain TCR cDNA was generated via 5'RACE template switching with UMIs. TCRdb reprocessed the 5' RACE reads and keeps a single row for each CDR3 protein, giving no DNA. The table lists approximately 420,000 distinct CDR3 sequences. The CDR3 totals 20 residues. Germline CDR1 is MNHNY and CDR2 is SVGAGI (reference sequence). The genes are TRBV6-6 and TRBJ2-1; checking the TCRdb D call of TRBD2 is not possible without DNA. This clonotype was sampled from a woman aged 45-65 years in good health. The specimen was blood T cells: a sorted CD56 or NKG2C T cell subset, CD4+ or CD8+ T cells, or bulk PBMC T cells (not recorded which). CDR3 loop: CASSYSPGVAGGHHLNEQFF.